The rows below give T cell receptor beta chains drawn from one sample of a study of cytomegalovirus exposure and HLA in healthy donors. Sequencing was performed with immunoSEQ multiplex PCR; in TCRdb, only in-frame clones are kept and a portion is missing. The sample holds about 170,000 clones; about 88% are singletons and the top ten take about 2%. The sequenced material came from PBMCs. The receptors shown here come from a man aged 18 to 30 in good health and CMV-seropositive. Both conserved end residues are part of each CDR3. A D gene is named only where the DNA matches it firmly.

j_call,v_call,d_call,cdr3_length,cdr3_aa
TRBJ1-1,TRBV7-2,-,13,CASSISRGTEAFF
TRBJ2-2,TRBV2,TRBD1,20,CASSLRPSPGQGDQTGELFF
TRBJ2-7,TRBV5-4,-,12,CASSLWPGEQYF
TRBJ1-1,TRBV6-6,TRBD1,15,CASSLRTGGNTEAFF
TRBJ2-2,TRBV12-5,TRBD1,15,CASGDGDRYTGELFF
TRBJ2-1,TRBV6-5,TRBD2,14,CASRQSFGGGEQFF
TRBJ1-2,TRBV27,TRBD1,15,CASSFHRDRVYGYTF
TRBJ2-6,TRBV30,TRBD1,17,CAWRRGQGKTGANGLTF
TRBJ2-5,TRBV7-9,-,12,CASSSRPETQYF
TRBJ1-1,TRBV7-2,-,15,CASSLAAQLNTEAFF
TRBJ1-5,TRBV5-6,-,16,CASSSGAGLGGQPQHF
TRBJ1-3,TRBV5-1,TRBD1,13,CASRPTGGNTIYF
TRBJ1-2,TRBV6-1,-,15,CASSEQQTTNYGYTF
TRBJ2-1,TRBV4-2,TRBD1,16,CASSQGSGTENNEQFF
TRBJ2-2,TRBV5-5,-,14,CASSLGANTGELFF
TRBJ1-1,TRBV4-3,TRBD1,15,CASSQVGRGITEAFF
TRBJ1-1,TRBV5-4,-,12,CASSFSGTEAFF
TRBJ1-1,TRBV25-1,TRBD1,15,CASSGTGPVNTEAFF
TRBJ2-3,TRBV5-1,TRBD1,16,CASSGIQGVGTDTQYF
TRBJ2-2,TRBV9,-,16,CASSVAGSTNTGELFF
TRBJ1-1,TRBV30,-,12,CAWSVTDTEAFF
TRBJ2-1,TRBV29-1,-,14,CSVEGRLRRNEQFF
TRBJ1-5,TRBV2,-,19,CASSEASNNPGGGIQPQHF
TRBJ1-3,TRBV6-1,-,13,CASSDLAMDTIYF
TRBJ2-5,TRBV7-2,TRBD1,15,CASSLQGTYQETQYF
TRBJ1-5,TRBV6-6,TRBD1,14,CASSYGTGNQPQHF
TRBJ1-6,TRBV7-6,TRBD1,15,CASSLGQGRNSPLHF
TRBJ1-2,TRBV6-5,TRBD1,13,CASSRTGDYGYTF
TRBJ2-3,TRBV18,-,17,CASSPLSSSSSTDTQYF
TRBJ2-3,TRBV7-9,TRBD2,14,CASSLRGGGDTQYF
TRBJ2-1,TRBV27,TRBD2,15,CASRPLAGGYNEQFF
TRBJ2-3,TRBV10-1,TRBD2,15,CASRKRGRSTDTQYF
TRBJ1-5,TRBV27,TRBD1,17,CASSSRTGFISNQPQHF
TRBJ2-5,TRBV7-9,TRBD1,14,CASSDRTGTETQYF
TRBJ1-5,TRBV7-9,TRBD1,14,CSSSLTGEGQPQHF
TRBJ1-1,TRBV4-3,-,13,CASSQMSGTEAFF
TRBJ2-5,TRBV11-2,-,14,CASSPPGHGETQYF
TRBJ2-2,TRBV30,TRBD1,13,CAWSQGDTGELFF
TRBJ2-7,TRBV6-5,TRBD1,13,CASSQDRAIGQYF
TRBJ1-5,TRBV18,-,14,CASSPGFRDQPQHF
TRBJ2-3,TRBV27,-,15,CASSLSWQVLDTQYF
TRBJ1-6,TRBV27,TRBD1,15,CASSLGDRGYSPLHF
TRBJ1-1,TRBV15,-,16,CATSRLTGLLNTEAFF
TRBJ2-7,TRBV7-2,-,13,CASSPRANYEQYF